The T cell receptor beta chain described here comes from a study of T cell changes during pregnancy in multiple sclerosis (dated by TCRdb to the late 2010s). Looking at the study overall: In women with multiple sclerosis, the researchers looked at how the T cell repertoire shifted as pregnancy progressed.

Taken from the germline V gene, the CDR1 and CDR2 loops are SGHAT and FQNNGV. Inclusive of the bounding cysteine and phenylalanine, the CDR3 is 13 residues long. The CDR3 DNA has 39 bases and is translated from base 1. Trimming removed 5 bases from V and 6 bases from J, leaving 11 bases between the germline ends. Library prep was done by the immunoSEQ multiplex PCR assay. This immuneACCESS table, as held by TCRdb, lists in-frame sequences with V and J called but not all clones. Of the missing ones, under half trace to an unresolved V gene in checked studies; the others have no known cause. This sample comprises 95,000 to 110,000 clones, about 90% of them detected only once. The ten largest make up more than 0.65% of the sample. Concerning this clone: No antigen is known for it. No qualities accompany the bases; no much larger clone lies one base away.

The receptor was derived from a female donor in good health, enrolled as a control in a pregnancy study. The V and J segments used are TRBV11-2 and TRBJ2-1; TRBD1 is a possible D gene, resting on 6 matching bases. The sequencing here drew on peripheral blood, taken in the third trimester of pregnancy. The DNA is as follows: TGTGCCAGCAGCGGGCAGGGGTTCAATGAGCAGTTCTTC. Its translation is CASSGQGFNEQFF.